This passage covers 4 T cell receptor beta chains from one sample sequenced in a study of long-term antiretroviral therapy in people with HIV. They ran version v3.0 of the immunoSEQ assay at survey level. The table came from immunoSEQ multiplex PCR; TCRdb's copy has only in-frame clones and leaves some out. The sample holds approximately 25,000 clones, 76% seen once. This sample comprised unsorted PBMCs, obtained 0.5 years after starting antiretroviral therapy. The receptors derive from a woman aged 40-49 years with HIV.

V is TRBV7-8 and J is TRBJ1-1; no clear D. Trimming pared 5 bases from V and 1 base from J, leaving 11 bases between. Germline CDR1 is SGHVS and CDR2 is FQNEAQ. The CDR3 covers 14 residues. CDR3: CASSQTRRNTEAFF. The CDR3 coding sequence is TGTGCCAGCAGCCAGACGAGAAGGAACACTGAAGCTTTCTTT.

This clone was found a few times. The chain links TRBV19 to TRBJ1-5; TRBD1 matches 9 bases. Germline loops: CDR1 LNHDA, CDR2 SQIVND (reference sequence). Germline trimming cut 9 bases from V and 6 bases from J; bases unmatched to any gene: 9. The CDR3 runs 14 residues. The CDR3 nucleotides are TGTGCCAGGCGGGTAGGACAGGGGACTCAGCCCCAGCATTTT. Its translation: CARRVGQGTQPQHF.

This clone was counted once. This chain joins TRBV6-1 and TRBJ1-1, with D unresolved. Between the trimmed V and J ends, which lost 4 bases and 4 bases, there was a span of 19 bases. This CDR3 is built from 16 residues. Germline-derived CDR1 and CDR2 are MNHNS and SASEGT. In DNA form, the CDR3 reads TGTGCCAGCAGTGGAGGAACTCTGGGCCTTCCCACTGAAGCTTTCTTT. Its translation is CASSGGTLGLPTEAFF.

As DNA, the CDR3 is TGCGCCAGCAGCCAAGATAGAGACCCAGGTGCTGGGAATTCACCCCTCCACTTT. Amino acid sequence: CASSQDRDPGAGNSPLHF. V usage is TRBV4-3 and J usage is TRBJ1-6; D uncertain. Looked up from germline, CDR1 is LGHNA and CDR2 is YSLEER. The CDR3 consists of 18 residues. The V end lost 0 bases, the J end lost 7 bases, and 19 bases lay between the germline ends.